Here is one TCR beta chain with its context. These data originate in a study of T cell responses to AZD1222 COVID-19 vaccine. The method was immunoSEQ multiplex PCR; TCRdb's version includes in-frame clones alone and lacks a portion of them. The table has under 150,000 clones, about 92% seen once. This TCR was sampled from an adult in good health. Sequences were derived from peripheral blood, sampled on day 0 of AZD1222 vaccination.

The CDR3 sequence: CASSLADRGPDEQYF. The CDR3 DNA reads TGTGCCAGCAGCTTAGCCGACAGGGGCCCGGACGAGCAGTACTTC. The J gene is TRBJ2-7, the V gene TRBV7-9, with 8 bases aligning to TRBD1. This CDR3 contains 15 residues. The J segment lost 5 bases and the V segment lost 0 bases, leaving 6 bases of the junction unmatched. The germline V gene has CDR1 SEHNR and CDR2 FQNEAQ (reference sequence). Together with reference TRBV7-9 and TRBJ2-7, the CDR3 gives the full variable domain: DTGVSQNPRHKITKRGQNVTFRCDPISEHNRLYWYRQTLGQGPEFLTYFQNEAQLEKSRLLSDRFSAERPKGSFSTLEIQRTEQGDSAMYLCASSLADRGPDEQYFGPGTRLTVT.